This T cell receptor (beta chain) was obtained from a study of shared clonotypes between healthy human individuals. Study-wide context: Each donor's CD4 naive and CD4 memory cells filled three plates apiece, CD8 naive two, and CD8 memory one. Notes on the study in general: A few donors had about 5% of their naive CD4 clonotypes in common.

Worth noting for this clone: Its specificity is unknown.

Participating donors were healthy, HIV-negative adults free of recent acute infections or vaccinations. The CDR3 sequence is 14 residues long. Trimming removed 3 bases at V and 5 bases at J, with 13 bases between. In germline, CDR1 is SGHDN, CDR2 FVKESK. Replicate PCRs run on sorted subsets employed approximately 0.2 ug DNA, approximately 30,000 T cell genomes. Sequencing was performed with immunoSEQ multiplex PCR; in TCRdb, only in-frame clones are kept and a portion is missing. The data contain about 1.1 million clones, approximately 77% of them singletons. This TCR was recovered from a young man in good health. Some clones in this sample may be carry-over from other donors' samples. Source material: memory CD4+ T cells from PBMCs. Sample subset: CD45RA-negative fraction. The chain has TRBV14 and TRBJ1-2; D is ambiguous. The CDR3 sequence is CASSHQPEDYGYTF. CDR3 nucleotide sequence: TGTGCCAGCAGCCATCAACCGGAAGATTATGGCTACACCTTC. Full variable domain (remainder filled in from reference TRBV14 and TRBJ1-2): EAGVTQFPSHSVIEKGQTVTLRCDPISGHDNLYWYRRVMGKEIKFLLHFVKESKQDESGMPNNRFLAERTGGTYSTLKVQPAELEDSGVYFCASSHQPEDYGYTFGSGTRLTVV.